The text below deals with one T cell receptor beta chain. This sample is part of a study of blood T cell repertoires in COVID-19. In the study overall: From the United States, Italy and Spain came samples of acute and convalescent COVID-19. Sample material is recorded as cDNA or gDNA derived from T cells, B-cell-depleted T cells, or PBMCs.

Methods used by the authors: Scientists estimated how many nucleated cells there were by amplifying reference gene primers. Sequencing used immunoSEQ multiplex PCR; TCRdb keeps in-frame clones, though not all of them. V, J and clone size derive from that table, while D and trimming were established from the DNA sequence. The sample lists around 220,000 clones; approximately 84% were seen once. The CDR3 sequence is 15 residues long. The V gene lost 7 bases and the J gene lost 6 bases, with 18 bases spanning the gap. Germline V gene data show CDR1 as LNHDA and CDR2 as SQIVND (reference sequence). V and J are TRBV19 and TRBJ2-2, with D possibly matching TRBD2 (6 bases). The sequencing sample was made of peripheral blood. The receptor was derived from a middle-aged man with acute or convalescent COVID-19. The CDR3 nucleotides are TGTGCCAGTACAGGCAGGAGGGCCGGCGCCGGGGAGCTGTTTTTT. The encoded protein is CASTGRRAGAGELFF.